This passage covers 8 T cell receptor beta chains from one sample sequenced in a study of blood T cell repertoires in COVID-19. TCRdb keeps only in-frame clones here, not all; method: immunoSEQ multiplex PCR. There are about 83,000 clones in the sample; 80% to 90% occur only once, and less than 20% lies in the top ten. Sequenced material: peripheral blood. The receptors shown here come from a woman at least 80 years old with acute or convalescent COVID-19.

V usage is TRBV28 and J usage is TRBJ1-5; 12 bases match TRBD1. CDR3 length equals 15 residues. In germline, CDR1 is MDHEN, CDR2 SYDVKM. The V and J ends lost 8 bases and 7 bases, in that order; junction bases with no gene match: 9. CDR3 loop: CASSTGQGARQPQHF. The DNA for the CDR3 is TGTGCCAGCTCGACGGGACAGGGGGCACGGCAGCCCCAGCATTTT. The full variable domain, its missing parts supplied by reference TRBV28 and TRBJ1-5, is DVKVTQSSRYLVKRTGEKVFLECVQDMDHENMFWYRQDPGLGLRLIYFSYDVKMKEKGDIPEGYSVSREKKERFSLILESASTNQTSMYLCASSTGQGARQPQHFGDGTRLSIL.

The J gene is TRBJ1-2, the V gene TRBV18; the match to TRBD1 covers 8 bases. This CDR3 region has 15 residues. The V gene's germline CDR1 is KGHSH and CDR2 LQKENI. V dropped 1 base and J dropped 4; count of bases not matched to a gene: 5. CDR3 nucleotides: TGTGCCAGCTCACCACAGGACAGGGCCACCTATGGCTACACCTTC. Amino acids: CASSPQDRATYGYTF.

The chain couples TRBV14 to TRBJ2-7; TRBD2 matches 11 bases. From germline, CDR1 is SGHDN and CDR2 FVKESK. V gave up 4 bases and J gave up 10 bases; unmatched junction bases: 12. This CDR3 comprises 15 residues. CDR3 sequence (DNA): TGTGCCAGCAGCCGCCCGGGACTAGCGGTAGCGGAACAGTACTTC. This translates into CASSRPGLAVAEQYF.

The chain joins TRBV19 to TRBJ1-5; a weak D match, TRBD1 (5 bases). Germline CDR1 LNHDA, CDR2 SQIVND (reference sequence). The CDR3 has 19 residues. The V gene lost 5 bases and the J gene lost 0 bases, with 23 bases spanning the gap. The CDR3 nucleotides are TGTGCCAGTAGTGCCACAGGAGTAGGTTGGCAATATAGCAATCAGCCCCAGCATTTT. Translated, it gives CASSATGVGWQYSNQPQHF.

The chain combines TRBV18 with TRBJ1-2; a weak D match, TRBD1 (6 bases). Germline assignment: CDR1 KGHSH and CDR2 LQKENI. The CDR3 consists of 13 residues. V lost 6 bases and J 6 bases, leaving 14 bases between the germline ends. In nucleotides, the CDR3 is TGTGCCAGCTCGTCCGTACAGGGTCATGGCTACACCTTC. Protein: CASSSVQGHGYTF.

This clone showed up just a few times. The chain recombines TRBV3-1 (or the pseudogene TRBV3-2) with TRBJ2-1, with TRBD2 matching 7 bases. The CDR3 has 15 amino acids. CDR1 is LGHDT and CDR2 is YNNKEL in the germline V gene (reference sequence). V lost 0 bases to trimming and J lost 4 bases; unmatched junction nucleotides: 3. This CDR3 reads CASSQEGEGYNEQFF. The CDR3 coding sequence is TGTGCCAGCAGCCAAGAGGGGGAGGGGTACAATGAGCAGTTCTTC.

This clone appeared a few times. The chain couples TRBV5-4 to TRBJ1-2; 10 bases are shared with TRBD1. The CDR3 extends over 16 amino acids. Germline trimming cut 4 bases from V and 4 bases from J; bases unmatched to any gene: 10. Germline V gene lookup returns CDR1 SGHNT and CDR2 YYREEE (reference sequence). CDR3 in DNA: TGTGCCAGCAGCGGATTCCGGGGACAGGGGATCTATGGCTACACCTTC. This codes for CASSGFRGQGIYGYTF.

J is TRBJ2-7 and V is TRBV7-2; weak D call: TRBD2 (6 bases). Germline CDR1 SGHTA, CDR2 FQGNSA. The CDR3 loop spans 19 amino acids. V was pared by 1 base and J by 3 bases, with 25 bases between. CDR3 nucleotide sequence: TGTGCCAGCAGCTTAGGGAGGGGATTCACACGTGGGGTTTACTACGAGCAGTACTTC. Translation: CASSLGRGFTRGVYYEQYF.